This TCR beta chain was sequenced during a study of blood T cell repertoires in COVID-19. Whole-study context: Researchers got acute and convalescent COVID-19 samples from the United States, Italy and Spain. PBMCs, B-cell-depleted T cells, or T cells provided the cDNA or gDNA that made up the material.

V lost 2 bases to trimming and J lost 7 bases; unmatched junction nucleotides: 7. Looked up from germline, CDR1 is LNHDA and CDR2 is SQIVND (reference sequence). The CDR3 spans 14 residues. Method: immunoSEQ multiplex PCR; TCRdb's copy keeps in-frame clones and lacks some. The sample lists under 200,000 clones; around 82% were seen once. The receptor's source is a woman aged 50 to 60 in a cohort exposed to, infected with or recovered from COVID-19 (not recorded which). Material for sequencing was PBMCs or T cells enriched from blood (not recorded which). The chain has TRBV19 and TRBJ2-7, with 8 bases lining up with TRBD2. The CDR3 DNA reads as TGTGCCAGTAGTATACAGCGGGAGTCTGGTGAGCAGTACTTC. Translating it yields CASSIQRESGEQYF.